This entry lists 29 T cell receptor beta chains sequenced from one sample in a study of metastatic and nonmetastatic thyroid tumors. TCRdb re-clonotyped the PCR reads through MiXCR. The sample yields about 93,000 clones, more than 9.5% seen once. Thyroid surgery was performed in patients who had received no treatment beforehand. Sequencing was carried out using blood. Source of these receptors: a female donor with papillary thyroid cancer or a benign thyroid nodule (not recorded which). Some clones in this sample may be carry-over from other donors' samples.

This clone was detected ten times or more. The CDR3 region has the DNA TGCGCCAGCAGCTTGCTAGACAGCTCTACGCAGTATTTT. Amino acid sequence: CASSLLDSSTQYF. The chain joins TRBV5-1 to TRBJ2-3, with D maybe TRBD1 (5 bases). The CDR3 runs to 13 residues. V was shortened by 1 base and J by 8 bases, with 11 bases between the two germline ends. The germline CDR1 and CDR2 sequences are SGHRS and YFSETQ.

This clone showed up many times. The CDR3 loop reads CASSQLQGGQETQYF. In DNA form, the CDR3 reads TGTGCCAGCAGCCAATTACAGGGAGGTCAAGAGACCCAGTACTTC. This sequence joins TRBV3-1 and TRBJ2-5, with D possibly called TRBD1 or TRBD2 (6 bases each). The CDR3 contains 15 residues. The germline V gene has CDR1 LGHDT and CDR2 YNNKEL (reference sequence). With 2 bases removed from V and 2 bases from J, the gap between germline ends came to 12 bases.

This clone appeared many times. The genes are TRBV5-6 and TRBJ2-5, with 7 bases lining up with TRBD2. Losses at the gene ends were 0 bases for V and 3 bases for J; bases not matched to a gene: 5. The CDR3 has 15 residues. CDR1 SGHDT and CDR2 YYEEEE come from the germline V gene. CDR3 sequence reads: CASSLASGGEETQYF. CDR3 in DNA: TGTGCCAGCAGCTTGGCTAGCGGAGGGGAAGAGACCCAGTACTTC. Full variable domain (rest looked up from reference TRBV5-6 and TRBJ2-5): DAGVTQSPTHLIKTRGQQVTLRCSPKSGHDTVSWYQQALGQGPQFIFQYYEEEERQRGNFPDRFSGHQFPNYSSELNVNALLLGDSALYLCASSLASGGEETQYFGPGTRLLVL.

About this clone: The conserved final phenylalanine or tryptophan is absent from the CDR3, which likely points to a read error. The chain links TRBV4-2 to TRBJ1-4; no clear D. CDR1 and CDR2 from the germline V gene are LGHNA and YNFKEQ. Trimming pared 0 bases from V and 7 bases from J, leaving 18 bases between. The CDR3 loop spans 17 amino acids. The CDR3, as DNA: TGTGCCAGCAGCCAAGAGCTTGCAGGAGGTGCGACTGAAAAACTGTTTCTT. This encodes CASSQELAGGATEKLFL.

In its sample, this clone was seen many times. The rearrangement links TRBV3-1 to TRBJ1-1; no clear D gene. CDR3 size: 16 residues. CDR1 LGHDT and CDR2 YNNKEL come from the germline V gene (reference sequence). The V end lost 7 bases, the J end lost 4 bases, and 22 bases lay between the germline ends. DNA of the CDR3: TGTGCCAGCACCAACACGAAGGACGGTGCGGGCACTGAAGCTTTCTTT. This translates into CASTNTKDGAGTEAFF.

The table lists this clone with many counts. This chain links TRBV6-2 or TRBV6-3 with TRBJ2-3; TRBD2 matches 11 bases. V lost 6 bases, J lost 1 base, and 6 bases stayed unmatched. Germline CDR1 MNHEY, CDR2 SVGEGT. This CDR3 spans 16 amino acids. This CDR3 reads CASSKNSGGGTDTQYF. The DNA for the CDR3 is TGTGCCAGCAGCAAAAATAGCGGGGGGGGCACAGATACGCAGTATTTT.

This clone has ten or more counts. This chain uses TRBV24-1 with TRBJ2-3, with 8 bases that match TRBD2. The V gene end was trimmed by 0 bases and the J gene end by 2 bases; junction bases not matched to a gene: 12. In germline, CDR1 is KGHDR, CDR2 SFDVKD. The CDR3 consists of 19 residues. The CDR3 sequence: CATSDLKGGSGSTTDTQYF. CDR3 DNA sequence: TGTGCCACCAGTGATTTGAAAGGGGGGAGCGGGAGCACCACAGATACGCAGTATTTT.

This clone was counted at least ten times. The V and J genes are TRBV27 and TRBJ2-4; TRBD1 or TRBD2 may be the D gene (5 bases each). The CDR3 length is 14 residues. V lost 3 bases and J lost 8, with 14 bases in between. The V gene's germline CDR1 is MNHEY and CDR2 SMNVEV (reference sequence). The CDR3 nucleotides are TGTGCCAGCAGTTTCCAGAGGGGCTTGGACATTCAGTACTTC. Translating it yields CASSFQRGLDIQYF.

With regard to this clone: A much larger clone sits a single nucleotide away, making a read error possible. The sample holds other DNA sequences that translate to the same CDR3. The chain joins TRBV18 to TRBJ2-2, with D maybe TRBD2 (5 bases). There are 13 residues in the CDR3. From germline, CDR1 is KGHSH and CDR2 LQKENI. CDR3 in DNA: TGTGCCAGCTCACCAAGGAACACCGGGGAGTTGTTTTTT. The encoded protein is CASSPRNTGELFF.

A few counts support this clone. The junction shows a germline mismatch at one end, possibly a read error. The rearrangement uses TRBV27 and TRBJ2-7; 7 bases match TRBD2. Germline V gene data show CDR1 as MNHEY and CDR2 as SMNVEV (reference sequence). The CDR3 extends over 14 amino acids. CDR3 loop: CAISFAREYDEQYF. Written as DNA, the CDR3 is TGTGCCATCAGTTTTGCGCGGGAGTACGACGAGCAGTACTTC.

This clone was detected ten times or more. One base away lies a much larger clone, so this may be a sequencing read error. This sample includes further DNA sequences coding for the same CDR3. The chain carries TRBV6-1 and TRBJ2-7; weak D call: TRBD1 (5 bases). CDR1 and CDR2 from the germline V gene are MNHNS and SASEGT. CDR3 size: 16 residues. This CDR3 is CASSGNSRVVAGEQYF. The CDR3 DNA reads as TGTGCCAGCAGTGGGAATTCCAGGGTTGTAGCAGGCGAGCAGTACTTT.

This clone was recorded at least ten times. This chain links TRBV2 with TRBJ1-1; tentatively, D is TRBD1 (5 bases). CDR3 size: 13 residues. Germline loops: CDR1 SNHLY, CDR2 FYNNEI. Deletions cut 6 bases from V and 5 bases from J, with 13 bases between. The chain's CDR3 is CASSRTTGTEAFF. The CDR3 nucleotides read TGTGCCAGCAGCCGGACAACGGGAACTGAAGCTTTCTTT.

This clone was seen repeatedly, ten times or more. The chain joins TRBV20-1 to TRBJ2-5; D call uncertain. Germline assignment: CDR1 DFQATT and CDR2 SNEGSKA (reference sequence). The CDR3 contains 12 residues. Trimming pared 2 bases from V and 0 bases from J, leaving 4 bases between. CDR3 loop: CSARQHQETQYF. CDR3 in DNA: TGCAGTGCTAGACAGCACCAAGAGACCCAGTACTTC.

The chain has TRBV4-3 and TRBJ2-7; D perhaps matches TRBD2 (5 bases). Germline V lookup: CDR1 LGHNA, CDR2 YSLEER. The V end was cut by 0 bases, the J end by 3 bases, with 15 bases between. The CDR3 runs to 16 residues. The CDR3 loop is CASSQDRSGFVYEQYF. CDR3 DNA: TGCGCCAGCAGCCAAGACCGGTCGGGGTTTGTCTACGAGCAGTACTTC.

To note about this clone: A much larger clonotype is one base distant, so this may be a read error. The genes are TRBV7-2 and TRBJ1-1; D might be TRBD1 (6 bases). Germline CDR1 reads SGHTA; CDR2 reads FQGNSA. This CDR3 region has 15 residues. Between the trimmed V and J ends, which lost 1 base and 0 bases, there was a span of 9 bases. CDR3 nucleotides: TGTGCCAGCAGCTTAGTGTCAGGGGTGAACACTGAAGCTTTCTTT. This sequence encodes CASSLVSGVNTEAFF. The complete variable domain, with remaining parts taken from reference TRBV7-2 and TRBJ1-1, reads GAGVSQSPSNKVTEKGKDVELRCDPISGHTALYWYRQSLGQGLEFLIYFQGNSAPDKSGLPSDRFSAERTGGSVSTLTIQRTQQEDSAVYLCASSLVSGVNTEAFFGQGTRLTVV.

CDR3 amino acids: CASSNVAGTPTNQYF. Written as DNA, the CDR3 is TGTGCCAGTAGTAACGTAGCGGGGACACCTACGAATCAGTACTTC. The J gene is TRBJ2-7, the V gene TRBV19, with 8 bases matching TRBD2. V shed 4 bases, J shed 10 bases, and the junction held 15 bases outside the gene matches. The CDR3 sequence is 15 residues long. Germline lookup yields CDR1 LNHDA and CDR2 SQIVND (reference sequence).

This clone has ten or more counts. The chain couples TRBV11-3 to TRBJ2-1; D is uncertain. CDR3 length equals 14 residues. The germline V gene encodes CDR1 SGHNT and CDR2 YENEEA. V lost 6 bases and J lost 8, with 17 bases in between. The CDR3: CASSSGPSQDEQFF. For the CDR3, the DNA is TGTGCCAGCAGTTCAGGCCCCAGTCAGGATGAGCAGTTCTTC.

This clone was found many times. The chain recombines TRBV20-1 with TRBJ2-3; 10 positions match TRBD2. CDR3 size: 15 residues. CDR1 and CDR2 from the germline V gene are DFQATT and SNEGSKA (reference sequence). With 5 bases clipped from V and 4 bases from J, the junction kept 9 bases outside the gene matches. The CDR3 here is CSAQLSGRMADTQYF. The CDR3 DNA reads TGCAGTGCTCAGCTTAGCGGGAGGATGGCAGATACGCAGTATTTT.

This clone occurred many times. The chain employs TRBV6-2 or TRBV6-3 and TRBJ2-4; D not certain. The V and J ends lost 5 bases and 0 bases respectively, with 8 bases between them. CDR1 is MNHEY and CDR2 is SVGEGT in the germline V gene. CDR3 size: 14 residues. DNA for the CDR3: TGTGCCAGCAGTCCCTCGGAAGCCAAAAACATTCAGTACTTC. This encodes CASSPSEAKNIQYF.

There are many counts of this clone. The V and J genes are TRBV25-1 and TRBJ2-7; TRBD1 matches at 9 bases. The germline gives CDR1 MGHDK, CDR2 SYGVNS. V lost 1 base to trimming and J lost 2 bases; unmatched junction nucleotides: 3. The CDR3 is 15 amino acids. Here the CDR3 reads CASSESGTGTYEQYF. The CDR3 nucleotides read TGTGCCAGCAGTGAATCGGGGACAGGGACCTACGAGCAGTACTTC.

The rearrangement joins TRBV5-1 to TRBJ2-7; either TRBD1 or TRBD2 may supply D (5 bases each). The CDR3 consists of 15 residues. Between the trimmed V and J ends, which lost 4 bases and 3 bases, there was a span of 17 bases. Per the germline V gene, CDR1 is SGHRS and CDR2 is YFSETQ. For the CDR3, the DNA is TGCGCCAGCAGCCTGGGGTGTGGGACCGACTACGAGCAGTACTTC. Translating gives CASSLGCGTDYEQYF.

This clone was seen ten or more times. The chain joins TRBV5-4 to TRBJ1-1; tentative D call: TRBD1 (6 bases). CDR1 and CDR2 (germline): SGHNT, YYREEE (reference sequence). The V end was cut by 1 base, the J end by 0 bases, with 7 bases between. This CDR3 has 14 amino acids. CDR3 protein: CASSLQGMNTEAFF. The CDR3, as DNA: TGTGCCAGCAGCTTGCAGGGGATGAACACTGAAGCTTTCTTT.

The chain combines TRBV6-1 with TRBJ2-7; TRBD2 agrees at 9 bases. Germline V gene lookup returns CDR1 MNHNS and CDR2 SASEGT. The V segment lost 5 bases and the J segment 2 bases; nucleotides outside the gene matches: 7. There are 15 residues in the CDR3. CDR3 nucleotide sequence: TGTGCCAGCAGTCGTTTGCGGGAGGGCCCCTACGAGCAGTACTTC. Translation: CASSRLREGPYEQYF.

The chain is built from TRBV7-3 and TRBJ1-2; 7 bases map to TRBD1. Germline V gene sequence: CDR1 SGHTA, CDR2 FQGTGA. Trimming removed 2 bases from V and 5 bases from J; junction bases left unmatched: 2. This CDR3 is 13 amino acids long. In DNA, the CDR3 is TGTGCCAGCAGCTTACAGGGGGGATATGGCTACACCTTC. Translation gives CASSLQGGYGYTF.

This clone was seen at least ten times. The chain combines TRBV6-2 or TRBV6-3 with TRBJ2-1, with 8 bases aligning to TRBD2. The CDR3 covers 17 residues. Per germline, CDR1 MNHEY and CDR2 SVGEGT. Trimming cost V 6 bases and J 3 bases; bases outside gene matches: 13. Here the CDR3 reads CASSQGTSGGFYNEQFF. CDR3 nucleotide sequence: TGTGCCAGCAGCCAGGGAACGTCGGGAGGGTTCTACAATGAGCAGTTCTTC.

This clone has at least ten counts. J is TRBJ2-3 and V is TRBV5-1; no reliable D call. This CDR3 is built from 13 residues. Germline values: CDR1 SGHRS, CDR2 YFSETQ. V was clipped by 0 bases and J by 3 bases, with 5 bases between them. The CDR3 DNA follows: TGCGCCAGCAGCTTGGAGGGTACAGATACGCAGTATTTT. It yields the protein CASSLEGTDTQYF.

This clone was counted ten times or more. CDR3 nucleotides: TGTGCCAGCAGCTTAAACCCTACCTATAATTCACCCCTCCACTTT. This translates into CASSLNPTYNSPLHF. This chain connects TRBV7-2 to TRBJ1-6; D ambiguous. The length of the CDR3 is 15 residues. Germline-derived CDR1 and CDR2 are SGHTA and FQGNSA. The germline V and J ends were trimmed by 2 bases and 2 bases, with 7 bases remaining between them.

This clone was recorded many times. The rearrangement links TRBV19 to TRBJ1-5, with D possibly TRBD1 on 5 matching bases. V gave up 5 bases and J gave up 2 bases, with 19 bases separating them. In germline, CDR1 is LNHDA, CDR2 SQIVND (reference sequence). This CDR3 contains 17 residues. The CDR3 is CASSPLWRDPGNQPQHF. The CDR3 nucleotides read TGTGCCAGTAGTCCCCTCTGGCGGGACCCGGGCAATCAGCCCCAGCATTTT.

This clone was counted only a few times. The V gene is TRBV5-1, the J gene TRBJ2-5, with 8 bases that match TRBD2. The CDR3 length is 16 residues. CDR1 is SGHRS and CDR2 is YFSETQ in the germline V gene. The trim removed 3 bases at V and 2 bases at J, leaving 9 bases unmatched. The CDR3, as DNA: TGCGCCAGCAGCTCCGTAGCGGGGACGATTCAAGAGACCCAGTACTTC. Residues: CASSSVAGTIQETQYF.